This paragraph covers one TCR beta chain sequence. This table comes from immunoSEQ multiplex PCR, and its TCRdb copy is limited to in-frame clones, with some not included. The profile shows about 350,000 clones, around 87% of them singletons. Treatment meaning: 19 received Ad26.COV2.S at low or high dose, single or two shots; about five received placebo; per-sample allocation not given. Vaccine and placebo recipients were sampled on day 63 after the first injection. The V gene lost 6 bases and the J gene lost 2 bases, with 14 bases spanning the gap. The CDR3 totals 14 residues. CDR1 is MNHEY and CDR2 is SVGEGT in the germline V gene. The sample originates from a study of Ad26.COV2.S vaccination and SARS-CoV-2 variants.

The sequencing here drew on peripheral blood, taken in a trial of Ad26.COV2.S vaccine versus placebo. This sequence joins TRBV6-2 or TRBV6-3 and TRBJ2-7; D unresolved. This sequence originates from a person aged 18-65 years who received the Ad26.COV2.S COVID-19 vaccine or a placebo. Here the CDR3 reads CASSSSARAYEQYF. The CDR3 DNA is TGTGCCAGCAGCTCATCGGCTCGAGCCTACGAGCAGTACTTC.